A selection of T cell receptor beta chains follows, all from one sample in a study of control samples from healthy donors and cancer patients. Clones were read by immunoSEQ multiplex PCR, and TCRdb kept only the in-frame ones, dropping some. Of over 150,000 clones in the sample, nearly 96% were seen once. Sequencing input: blood. The receptors originated from a woman in her thirties in good health. CDR3s include the opening cysteine and the closing phenylalanine or tryptophan. A D gene is named only where the DNA matches it firmly. Size values are once, few and many counts, or a class for expanded clones, and some rows have none.

cdr3_aa,cdr3_nt,v_call,d_call,clone_size,j_call
CASSRGGEWGTDTQYF,TGTGCCAGCAGTCGAGGGGGGGAGTGGGGCACAGATACGCAGTATTTT,TRBV4-2,-,-,TRBJ2-3
CASSYGTVEAFF,TGTGCCAGCAGTTACGGGACGGTTGAAGCTTTCTTT,TRBV6-6,-,-,TRBJ1-1
CASSPNGPPRSEFF,TGTGCCAGCAGCCCGAACGGACCCCCTAGGTCTGAGTTCTTC,TRBV5-4,-,once,TRBJ2-1
CASSQTVLGTPQHF,TGTGCCAGCAGCCAAACAGTATTGGGAACGCCCCAGCATTTT,TRBV3-1/TRBV3-2,-,-,TRBJ1-5
CASRTGLSSTDTQYF,TGTGCCAGCAGGACGGGACTGTCTAGCACAGATACGCAGTATTTT,TRBV6-5,-,-,TRBJ2-3
CASTDDRRSYNEQFF,TGTGCCAGCACGGACGACAGGCGATCCTACAATGAGCAGTTCTTC,TRBV25-1,-,-,TRBJ2-1
CASVTTHGGGELFF,TGTGCCAGCGTAACAACCCACGGTGGAGGGGAGCTGTTTTTT,TRBV6-5,-,-,TRBJ2-2
CASSQDRGLQPQHF,TGTGCCAGTAGCCAAGACAGGGGGCTTCAGCCCCAGCATTTT,TRBV19,TRBD1,-,TRBJ1-5
CASSPMGGAGVQPQHF,TGTGCCAGCAGTCCTATGGGGGGGGCTGGAGTTCAGCCCCAGCATTTT,TRBV28,-,-,TRBJ1-5
CASSLAVFRLNTEAFF,TGCGCCAGCAGCTTGGCTGTGTTTCGGTTGAACACTGAAGCTTTCTTT,TRBV5-1,-,-,TRBJ1-1
CASSIGGANYNEQFF,TGTGCCAGTAGTATAGGGGGCGCGAACTACAATGAGCAGTTCTTC,TRBV19,-,-,TRBJ2-1
CASSLRQGSGYTF,TGTGCCAGCAGCCTTCGACAGGGCAGTGGCTACACCTTC,TRBV14,TRBD1,-,TRBJ1-2
CASSQPTDTQYF,TGTGCCAGCAGCCAACCCACAGATACGCAGTATTTT,TRBV3-1/TRBV3-2,-,-,TRBJ2-3
CASSLEGQGTEAFF,TGCGCCAGCAGCTTGGAAGGACAGGGCACTGAAGCTTTCTTT,TRBV5-1,TRBD1,once,TRBJ1-1
CASLFRDTTNYGYTF,TGTGCCAGTCTGTTCCGGGACACCACTAACTATGGCTACACCTTC,TRBV9,-,few,TRBJ1-2
CASSVTGTGYTF,TGTGCCAGCAGCGTTACAGGGACTGGCTACACCTTC,TRBV7-9,-,-,TRBJ1-2